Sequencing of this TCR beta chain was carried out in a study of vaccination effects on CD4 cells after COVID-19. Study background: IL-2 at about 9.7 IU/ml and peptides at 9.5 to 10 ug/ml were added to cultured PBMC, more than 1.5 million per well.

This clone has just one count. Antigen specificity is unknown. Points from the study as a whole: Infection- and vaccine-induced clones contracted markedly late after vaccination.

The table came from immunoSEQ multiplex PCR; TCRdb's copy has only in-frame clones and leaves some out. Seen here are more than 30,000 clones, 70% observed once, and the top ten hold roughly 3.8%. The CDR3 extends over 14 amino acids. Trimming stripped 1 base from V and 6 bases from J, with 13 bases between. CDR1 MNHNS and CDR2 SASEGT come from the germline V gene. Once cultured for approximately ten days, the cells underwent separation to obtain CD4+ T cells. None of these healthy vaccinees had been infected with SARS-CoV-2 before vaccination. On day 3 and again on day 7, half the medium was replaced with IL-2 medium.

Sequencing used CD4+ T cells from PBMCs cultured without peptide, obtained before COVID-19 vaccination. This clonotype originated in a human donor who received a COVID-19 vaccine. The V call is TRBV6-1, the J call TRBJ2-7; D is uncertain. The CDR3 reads CASSEGSMTVEQYF. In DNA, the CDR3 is TGTGCCAGCAGTGAAGGGTCCATGACGGTCGAGCAGTACTTC.